This T cell receptor (beta chain) was retrieved from a study of T cells in Graves' hyperthyroidism and ophthalmopathy. Study-wide points: Blood also showed most of the thyroid clonotypes that were expanded above 0.001. Ophthalmopathy cases were set apart from stable hyperthyroidism by a 13 V-J model.

Uncontrolled infection, other autoimmune disease, pregnancy or lactation led to exclusion. This CDR3 has 16 amino acids. V was clipped by 3 bases and J by 2 bases; unmatched bases: 5. Germline-derived CDR1 and CDR2 are KGHDR and SFDVKD. This clonotype turned up a few times. Antigen: not known. Using RNA transcripts as the source, TCR beta CDR3 regions were amplified. The TCR CDR3 was amplified in a first-round RT-PCR using the HTBI primer set. One entry per CDR3 protein, called by TCRdb with MiXCR from the multiplex PCR reads. In the table there are 500,000 to 600,000 distinct CDR3 sequences, about 46% of which are singletons.

This chain connects TRBV24-1 to TRBJ1-5, with TRBD1 matching 8 bases. The receptor comes from an adult woman with Graves' disease, either hyperthyroidism or ophthalmopathy (not recorded which). Source material: peripheral blood or thyroid tissue (not recorded which). In DNA, the CDR3 is TGTGCCACCAGTGATCCAGGGGGCGATGGCAATCAGCCCCAGCATTTT. Translated, it gives CATSDPGGDGNQPQHF.